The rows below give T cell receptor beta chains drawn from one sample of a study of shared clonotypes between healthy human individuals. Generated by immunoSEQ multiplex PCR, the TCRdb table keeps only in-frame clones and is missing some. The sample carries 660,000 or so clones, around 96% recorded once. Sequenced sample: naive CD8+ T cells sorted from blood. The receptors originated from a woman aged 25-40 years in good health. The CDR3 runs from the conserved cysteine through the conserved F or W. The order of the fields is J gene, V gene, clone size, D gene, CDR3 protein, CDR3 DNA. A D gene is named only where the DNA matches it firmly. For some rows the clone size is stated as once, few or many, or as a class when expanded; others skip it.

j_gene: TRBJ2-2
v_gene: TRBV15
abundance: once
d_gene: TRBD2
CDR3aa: CATSRGPRWREDTGELFF
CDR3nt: TGTGCCACCAGCAGAGGCCCCCGGTGGCGGGAGGACACCGGGGAGCTGTTTTTT

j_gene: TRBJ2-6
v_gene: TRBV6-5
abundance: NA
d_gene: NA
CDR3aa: CASSFTAGAGANVLTF
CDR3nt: TGTGCCAGCAGTTTTACGGCGGGCGCGGGGGCCAACGTCCTGACTTTC

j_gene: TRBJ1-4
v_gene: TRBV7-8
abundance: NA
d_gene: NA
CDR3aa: CASSLVPREKLFF
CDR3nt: TGTGCCAGCAGCCTGGTCCCACGGGAAAAACTGTTTTTT

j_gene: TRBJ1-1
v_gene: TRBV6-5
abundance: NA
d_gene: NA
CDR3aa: CASIGGTEAFF
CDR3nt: TGTGCCAGCATCGGGGGGACTGAAGCTTTCTTT

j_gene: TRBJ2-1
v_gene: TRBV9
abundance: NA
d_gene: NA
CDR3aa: CASSVGGDIDEQFF
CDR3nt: TGTGCCAGCAGCGTAGGGGGAGATATCGATGAGCAGTTCTTC

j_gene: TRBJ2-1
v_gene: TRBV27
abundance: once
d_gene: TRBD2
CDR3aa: CASSFGAGVGEQFF
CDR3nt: TGTGCCAGCAGTTTTGGAGCGGGAGTGGGTGAGCAGTTCTTC

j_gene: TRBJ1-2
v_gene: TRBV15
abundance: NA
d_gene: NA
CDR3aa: CATSRDTLRNYGYTF
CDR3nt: TGTGCCACCAGCAGAGATACGCTTAGGAACTATGGCTACACCTTC

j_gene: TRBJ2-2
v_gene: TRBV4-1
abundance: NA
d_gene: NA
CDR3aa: CASSPGAGELFF
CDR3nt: TGCGCCAGCAGCCCGGGGGCCGGGGAGCTGTTTTTT

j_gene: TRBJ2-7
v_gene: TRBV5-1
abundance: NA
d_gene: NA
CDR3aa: CASSHTSSPYEQYF
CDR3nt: TGCGCCAGCAGCCACACTAGCTCCCCCTACGAGCAGTACTTC

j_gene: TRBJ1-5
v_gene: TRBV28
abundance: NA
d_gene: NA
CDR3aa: CASSFSGYNQPQHF
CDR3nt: TGTGCCAGCAGTTTCTCAGGGTACAATCAGCCCCAGCATTTT

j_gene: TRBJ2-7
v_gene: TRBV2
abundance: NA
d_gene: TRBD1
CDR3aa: CASSGQGAYEQYF
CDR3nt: TGTGCCAGCAGTGGACAGGGCGCCTACGAGCAGTACTTC

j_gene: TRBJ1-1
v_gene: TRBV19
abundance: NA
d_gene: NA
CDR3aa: CASSIHRDHTEAFF
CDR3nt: TGTGCCAGTAGTATCCACAGGGACCACACTGAAGCTTTCTTT

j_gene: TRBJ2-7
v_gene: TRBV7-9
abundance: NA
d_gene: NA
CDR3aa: CASSLDVRGEQYF
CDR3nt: TGTGCCAGCAGCTTAGATGTCCGGGGGGAGCAGTACTTC

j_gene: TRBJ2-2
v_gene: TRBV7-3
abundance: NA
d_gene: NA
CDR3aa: CASSIQGTGELFF
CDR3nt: TGTGCCAGCAGCATTCAGGGAACCGGGGAGCTGTTTTTT

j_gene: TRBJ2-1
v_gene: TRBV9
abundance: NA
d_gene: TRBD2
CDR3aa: CASSLRLAADYNEQFF
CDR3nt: TGTGCCAGCAGCTTAAGACTAGCGGCTGATTACAATGAGCAGTTCTTC

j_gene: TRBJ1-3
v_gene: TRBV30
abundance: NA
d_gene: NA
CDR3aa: CAWSRGQTGNTIYF
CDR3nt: TGTGCCTGGAGTAGGGGCCAGACTGGAAACACCATATATTTT

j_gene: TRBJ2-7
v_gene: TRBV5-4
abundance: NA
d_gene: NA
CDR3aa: CASSFVESYEQYF
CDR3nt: TGTGCCAGCAGCTTCGTCGAATCTTACGAGCAGTACTTC

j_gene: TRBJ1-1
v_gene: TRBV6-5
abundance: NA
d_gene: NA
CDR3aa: CASSYGQQNTEAFF
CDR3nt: TGTGCCAGCAGTTACGGGCAGCAGAACACTGAAGCTTTCTTT

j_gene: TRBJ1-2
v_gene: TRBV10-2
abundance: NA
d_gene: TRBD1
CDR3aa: CASSEWGQGAGDYGYTF
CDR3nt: TGCGCCAGCAGTGAGTGGGGACAGGGGGCAGGAGACTATGGCTACACCTTC

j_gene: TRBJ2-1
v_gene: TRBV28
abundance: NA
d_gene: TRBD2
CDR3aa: CASSFPIPSGRDYNEQFF
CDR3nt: TGTGCCAGCAGTTTTCCGATCCCTAGCGGGAGAGACTACAATGAGCAGTTCTTC

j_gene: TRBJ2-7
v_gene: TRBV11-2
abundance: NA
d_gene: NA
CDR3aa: CASSWDPLYEQYF
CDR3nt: TGTGCCAGCAGCTGGGACCCGTTGTACGAGCAGTACTTC

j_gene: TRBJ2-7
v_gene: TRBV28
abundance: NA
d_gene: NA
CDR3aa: CASSFGQGNEQYF
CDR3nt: TGTGCCAGCAGTTTCGGCCAGGGGAACGAGCAGTACTTC

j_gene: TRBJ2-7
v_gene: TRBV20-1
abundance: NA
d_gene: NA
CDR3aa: CSAKRVGEQYF
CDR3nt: TGCAGTGCTAAACGGGTCGGAGAGCAGTACTTC

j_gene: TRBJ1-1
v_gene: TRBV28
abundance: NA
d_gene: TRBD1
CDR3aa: CASSRDRVILNTEAFF
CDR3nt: TGTGCCAGCAGTAGGGACAGGGTGATTCTGAACACTGAAGCTTTCTTT

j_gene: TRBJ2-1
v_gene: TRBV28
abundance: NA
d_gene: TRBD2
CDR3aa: CASSLGGSGYEQFF
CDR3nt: TGTGCCAGCAGTTTAGGCGGGAGTGGGTATGAGCAGTTCTTC

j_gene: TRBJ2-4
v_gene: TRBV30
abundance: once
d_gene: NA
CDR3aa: CAWSVGGTIAKNIQYF
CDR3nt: TGTGCCTGGAGTGTAGGTGGGACGATAGCCAAAAACATTCAGTACTTC

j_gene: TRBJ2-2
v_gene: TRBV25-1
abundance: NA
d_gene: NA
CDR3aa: CASSEYMWGPRDTGELFF
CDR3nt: TGTGCCAGCAGTGAATATATGTGGGGACCCCGAGACACCGGGGAGCTGTTTTTT

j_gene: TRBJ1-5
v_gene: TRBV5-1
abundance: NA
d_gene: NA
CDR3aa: CASSLANREGQPQHF
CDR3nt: TGCGCCAGCAGCTTGGCCAACAGGGAAGGCCAGCCCCAGCATTTT

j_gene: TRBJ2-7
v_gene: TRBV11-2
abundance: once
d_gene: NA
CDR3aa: CASSLDWALRGLGEQYF
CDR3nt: TGTGCCAGCAGCTTAGATTGGGCACTGCGGGGTCTCGGCGAGCAGTACTTC

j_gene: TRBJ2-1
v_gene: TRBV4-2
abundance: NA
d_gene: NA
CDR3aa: CASSHQLRLVAYNEQFF
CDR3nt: TGTGCCAGCAGCCACCAGTTAAGACTAGTGGCCTACAATGAGCAGTTCTTC

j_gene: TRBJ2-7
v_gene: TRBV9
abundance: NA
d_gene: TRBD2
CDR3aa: CASSSLFSGGIYEQYF
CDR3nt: TGTGCCAGCAGCTCCCTCTTTAGCGGGGGCATCTACGAGCAGTACTTC

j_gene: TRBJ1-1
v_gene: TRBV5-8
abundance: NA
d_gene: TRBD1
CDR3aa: CASSLTGDTEAFF
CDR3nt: TGTGCCAGCAGCCTGACAGGGGACACTGAAGCTTTCTTT

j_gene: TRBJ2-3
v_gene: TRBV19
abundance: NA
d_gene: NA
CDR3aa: CASSIGRGAQYF
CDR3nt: TGTGCCAGTAGTATAGGCAGGGGGGCGCAGTATTTT

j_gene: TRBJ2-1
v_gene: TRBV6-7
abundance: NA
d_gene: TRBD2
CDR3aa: CASRGERESLVNEQFF
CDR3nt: TGTGCCAGCAGAGGCGAGCGGGAGTCGTTAGTCAATGAGCAGTTCTTC

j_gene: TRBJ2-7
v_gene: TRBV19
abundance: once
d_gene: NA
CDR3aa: CASWGGSVYEQYF
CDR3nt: TGTGCCAGTTGGGGTGGTTCGGTCTACGAGCAGTACTTC

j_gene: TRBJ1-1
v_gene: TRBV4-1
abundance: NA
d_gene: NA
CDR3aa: CASSQDRGVNTEAFF
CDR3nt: TGCGCCAGCAGCCAAGATCGGGGGGTGAACACTGAAGCTTTCTTT

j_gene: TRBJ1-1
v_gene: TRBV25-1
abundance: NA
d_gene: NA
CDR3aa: CASSDVRGVNTEAFF
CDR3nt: TGTGCCAGCAGTGACGTTCGGGGGGTGAACACTGAAGCTTTCTTT

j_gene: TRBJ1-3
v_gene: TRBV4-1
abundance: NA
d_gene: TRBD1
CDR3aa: CASSQDRGPGNTIYF
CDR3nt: TGCGCCAGCAGCCAAGACAGGGGGCCGGGAAACACCATATATTTT

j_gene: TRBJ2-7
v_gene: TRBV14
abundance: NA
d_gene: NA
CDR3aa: CASSHVGGSAPEKQYF
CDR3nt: TGTGCCAGCAGCCATGTTGGTGGGAGCGCTCCTGAGAAACAGTACTTC

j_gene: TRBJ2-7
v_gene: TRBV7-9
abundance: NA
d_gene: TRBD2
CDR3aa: CASRPAGENEQYF
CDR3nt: TGTGCCAGCAGGCCAGCGGGAGAGAACGAGCAGTACTTC

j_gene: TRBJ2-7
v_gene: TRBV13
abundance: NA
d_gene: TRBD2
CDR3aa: CASSPAGAGDVYEQYF
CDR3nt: TGTGCCAGCAGCCCCGCTGGGGCGGGAGACGTCTACGAGCAGTACTTC

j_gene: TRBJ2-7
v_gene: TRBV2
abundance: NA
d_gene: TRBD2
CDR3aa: CAMGGDLTYEQYF
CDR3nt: TGTGCCATGGGAGGGGACCTAACCTACGAGCAGTACTTC

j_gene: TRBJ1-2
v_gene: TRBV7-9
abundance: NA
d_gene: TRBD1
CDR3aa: CASSPGQGDLGGYTF
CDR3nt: TGTGCCAGCAGCCCTGGACAGGGGGATCTGGGTGGCTACACCTTC

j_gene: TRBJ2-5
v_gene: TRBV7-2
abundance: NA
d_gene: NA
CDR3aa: CASSLTSYPETQYF
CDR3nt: TGTGCCAGCAGCCTGACTAGTTATCCGGAGACCCAGTACTTC

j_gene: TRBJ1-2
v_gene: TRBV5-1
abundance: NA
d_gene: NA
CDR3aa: CASSLTENYGYTF
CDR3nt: TGCGCCAGCAGCTTAACCGAAAACTATGGCTACACCTTC

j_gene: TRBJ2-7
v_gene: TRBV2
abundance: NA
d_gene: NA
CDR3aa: CASSEDRATYEQYF
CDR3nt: TGTGCCAGCAGTGAAGATCGGGCTACCTACGAGCAGTACTTC

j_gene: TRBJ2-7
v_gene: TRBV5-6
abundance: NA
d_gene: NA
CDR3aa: CASSFGLSYEQYF
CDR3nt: TGTGCCAGCAGCTTCGGACTCTCCTACGAGCAGTACTTC

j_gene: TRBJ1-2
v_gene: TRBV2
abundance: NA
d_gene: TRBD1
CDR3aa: CASRETGEVGYTF
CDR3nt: TGTGCCAGCCGAGAAACAGGGGAAGTCGGATACACCTTC

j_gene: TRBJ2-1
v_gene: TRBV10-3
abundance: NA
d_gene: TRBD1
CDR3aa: CAISGGQFQDPGEQFF
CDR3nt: TGTGCCATCAGTGGGGGACAGTTCCAAGACCCTGGTGAGCAGTTCTTC

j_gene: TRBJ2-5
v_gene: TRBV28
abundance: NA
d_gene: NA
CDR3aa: CASSSQGTETQYF
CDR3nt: TGTGCCAGCAGTTCACAGGGTACGGAGACCCAGTACTTC

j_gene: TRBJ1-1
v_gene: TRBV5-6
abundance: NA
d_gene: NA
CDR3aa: CASSLDPRADTEAFF
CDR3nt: TGTGCCAGCAGCTTGGACCCCCGGGCCGACACTGAAGCTTTCTTT

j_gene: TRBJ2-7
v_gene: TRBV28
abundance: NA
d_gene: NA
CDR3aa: CASSLDPGIYEQYF
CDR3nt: TGTGCCAGCAGTTTAGACCCGGGTATCTACGAGCAGTACTTC

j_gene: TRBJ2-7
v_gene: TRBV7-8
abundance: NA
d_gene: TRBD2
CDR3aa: CASSFGLEAYEQYF
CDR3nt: TGTGCCAGCAGCTTCGGACTAGAAGCCTACGAGCAGTACTTC

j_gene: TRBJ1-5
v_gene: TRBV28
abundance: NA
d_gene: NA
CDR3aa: CASSLVAGSRPQHF
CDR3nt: TGTGCCAGCAGTTTGGTTGCGGGGAGTCGGCCCCAGCATTTT